This T cell receptor beta chain was recovered during a study of metastatic and nonmetastatic thyroid tumors. For this clone: Its specificity is not known.

General study points: According to reports, the diversity of TCR beta was significantly higher in malignant thyroid tumors than in benign nodules, and this held in both blood and tumor samples.

Until they underwent thyroid surgery, no patient had received any treatment. The V end lost 5 bases, the J end lost 3 bases, and 11 bases lay between the germline ends. CDR1 and CDR2 from the germline V gene are MNHEY and SMNVEV (reference sequence). The CDR3 is 13 residues long. TCRdb re-analyzed the PCR reads through MiXCR. The repertoire holds approximately 69,000 clones, with approximately 15% as singletons. Sequencing was performed on blood. This chain links TRBV27 with TRBJ2-7; tentatively, D is TRBD1 or TRBD2 (5 bases each). This TCR was sampled from a male donor with papillary thyroid cancer or a benign thyroid nodule (not recorded which). Some clones in this sample may be carry-over from other donors' samples. The CDR3 loop reads CASSTGTGYEQYF. CDR3 coding DNA: TGTGCCAGCAGTACCGGGACCGGCTACGAGCAGTACTTC.